The 22 T cell receptor beta chains below come from one sample, sequenced in a study of T and B cells in COVID-19 patients. TRB rearrangements were amplified by multiplex PCR with BIOMED2 TRB-A/B primers. TCRdb re-analysed the multiplex PCR reads in MiXCR, keeping a single row per CDR3 protein. The data show around 5,000 distinct CDR3 sequences, over 25% seen once. Each TRB amplification used roughly 230-550 ng of genomic DNA from blood. The sample comprised blood. These TCRs come from a human donor with active COVID-19.

The chain joins TRBV10-3 to TRBJ1-5; perhaps TRBD1 as D (5 bases). Trimming removed 4 bases from V and 9 bases from J, with 19 bases in between. This CDR3 is built from 15 residues. Germline V gene sequence: CDR1 ENHRY, CDR2 SYGVKD. CDR3 region: CAISVGTDARGPQHF. CDR3 bases: TGTGCCATCAGTGTAGGGACCGACGCAAGGGGGCCCCAGCATTTT.

This chain connects TRBV6-2 or TRBV6-3 to TRBJ1-5; no clear D. The germline V gene encodes CDR1 MNHEY and CDR2 SVGEGT. Trimming shortened V by 6 bases and J by 0 bases, and 12 bases separated the two germline ends. CDR3 length: 15 amino acids. CDR3 in DNA: TGTGCCAGCAGACCGGTGACAAATAGCAATCAGCCCCAGCATTTT. It encodes CASRPVTNSNQPQHF.

This clonotype was picked up a small number of times. The chain employs TRBV5-6 and TRBJ2-7; D ambiguous. CDR1 and CDR2 (germline): SGHDT, YYEEEE. The CDR3 extends over 14 amino acids. V was clipped by 2 bases and J by 3 bases, with 12 bases between them. CDR3 DNA sequence: TGTGCCAGCAGCTTACGCAGTTCCTTCTACGAGCAGTACTTC. Translation gives CASSLRSSFYEQYF.

By share, this clonotype counts as medium-sized (0.01 to 0.1%). The chain carries TRBV19 and TRBJ1-1; D is ambiguous. CDR3 length equals 12 residues. Germline assignment: CDR1 LNHDA and CDR2 SQIVND (reference sequence). Between the trimmed V and J ends, which lost 4 bases and 10 bases, there was a span of 13 bases. The CDR3 DNA follows: TGTGCCAGTAGTACAATGGCCTATGGAGCTTTCTTT. Amino acids: CASSTMAYGAFF.

The chain recombines TRBV20-1 with TRBJ2-5; 8 nucleotides agree with TRBD2. J lost 4 bases, V lost 6 bases, and 19 bases had no gene match. Germline lookup yields CDR1 DFQATT and CDR2 SNEGSKA (reference sequence). The CDR3 contains 17 residues. CDR3 nucleotide sequence: TGCAGTGCGCCCCGTCGATATCTGCGGGAGGACTTAGAGACCCAGTACTTC. Translated, it gives CSAPRRYLREDLETQYF.

This chain uses TRBV4-3 with TRBJ2-5; D might be TRBD2 (6 bases). V was clipped by 4 bases and J by 3 bases, with 21 bases between them. The CDR3 consists of 17 residues. Germline V gene data show CDR1 as LGHNA and CDR2 as YSLEER. CDR3 bases: TGCGCCAGCAGCCGGGTAAGCGCGGGAACGGCAGAAGAGACCCAGTACTTC. It encodes CASSRVSAGTAEETQYF.

Sample share makes this clonotype medium-sized. This chain links TRBV12-3 or TRBV12-4 with TRBJ1-1, with D uncertain. The CDR3 runs to 12 residues. The V gene lost 3 bases and the J gene lost 7 bases, with 9 bases spanning the gap. CDR3 nucleotides: TGTGCCAGCAGTTTCTCGGGAGGTGAAGCTTTCTTT. Translated: CASSFSGGEAFF.

This clonotype was seen a handful of times. The chain recombines TRBV20-1 with TRBJ1-4; D remains ambiguous. The germline gives CDR1 DFQATT, CDR2 SNEGSKA (reference sequence). The CDR3 loop spans 14 amino acids. The V gene lost 4 bases and the J gene lost 4 bases, with 13 bases spanning the gap. The chain's CDR3 is CSAIVTALNEKLFF. The CDR3 nucleotides read TGCAGTGCTATAGTCACGGCCCTTAATGAAAAACTGTTTTTT.

This clonotype was seen more than once but under ten times. The chain carries TRBV30 and TRBJ1-1; 7 bases are a match to TRBD1. The ends lost 2 bases at V and 7 bases at J; junction bases unmatched: 4. The CDR3 is 12 residues long. CDR1 and CDR2 (germline): GTSNPN, SVGIG (reference sequence). As DNA, the CDR3 is TGTGCCTGGAGTCCACAGGGGAATGAAGCTTTCTTT. Protein product: CAWSPQGNEAFF.

This clonotype ranks as medium-sized. The J gene is TRBJ2-7, the V gene TRBV27, with a tentative D call TRBD2 (6 bases). V lost 6 bases and J lost 6, with 15 bases in between. From germline, CDR1 is MNHEY and CDR2 SMNVEV (reference sequence). This CDR3 region has 13 residues. CDR3 bases: TGTGCCAGCAGAGGGACTCCCTCCGGCGAGCAGTACTTC. It encodes CASRGTPSGEQYF.

Turning to this clonotype: A read error may be the cause here, since a much bigger clone is one base away. This chain links TRBV12-3 or TRBV12-4 with TRBJ2-3; no definite D call. The CDR3 is made up of 14 amino acids. Trimming took off 1 base at V and 4 bases at J, with 9 bases between the two ends. CDR3 nucleotides: TGTGCCAGCAGTTTAGGGTCAGTGGCAGATACGCAGTATTTT. This translates into CASSLGSVADTQYF.

This clonotype is deemed medium-sized. The chain combines TRBV19 with TRBJ2-1, with TRBD1 matching 8 bases. CDR3 length: 17 residues. The ends lost 3 bases at V and 8 bases at J; junction bases unmatched: 15. The germline CDR1 and CDR2 sequences are LNHDA and SQIVND (reference sequence). The CDR3 region has the DNA TGTGCCAGTAGTATTCTGGGCAGGGGGCGCAGTGGTGATGAGCAGTTCTTC. Translation: CASSILGRGRSGDEQFF.

This clonotype was seen more than once but under ten times. The gene calls are TRBV6-1 and TRBJ1-1, with D unresolved. Germline CDR1 reads MNHNS; CDR2 reads SASEGT. Trimming took 5 bases from V and 1 from J, leaving 11 bases between them. The CDR3 is 14 residues long. This CDR3 reads CASSKETRNTEAFF. As DNA, the CDR3 is TGTGCCAGCAGTAAAGAGACAAGGAACACTGAAGCTTTCTTT.

The V gene is TRBV7-2, the J gene TRBJ1-1; D may be TRBD1 (6 bases). Germline CDR1 and CDR2: SGHTA and FQGNSA. V lost 4 bases to trimming and J lost 4 bases, with 10 bases between them. This CDR3 contains 13 residues. The CDR3 protein is CASSWNRVTEAFF. The CDR3 region has the DNA TGTGCCAGCAGCTGGAACAGGGTCACTGAAGCTTTCTTT.

By frequency in the sample, this clonotype is medium-sized. The chain has TRBV19 and TRBJ2-3; D unresolved. From germline, CDR1 is LNHDA and CDR2 SQIVND (reference sequence). V lost 3 bases and J 6 bases, leaving 7 bases between the germline ends. This CDR3 comprises 12 residues. The CDR3 here is CASSMGLDTQYF. CDR3 in DNA: TGTGCCAGTAGTATGGGGTTGGATACGCAGTATTTT.

V usage is TRBV4-3 and J usage is TRBJ2-3; 14 bases match TRBD2. The CDR3 loop spans 17 amino acids. The junction had 9 bases not matched to a gene; V was cut back by 1 base and J by 9 bases. Germline V CDR1 and CDR2: LGHNA, YSLEER. The CDR3 here is CASSQVGTSGSRGTQYF. DNA of the CDR3: TGCGCCAGCAGCCAAGTCGGGACTAGCGGGAGCCGGGGGACGCAGTATTTT.

By share of the sample, this clonotype is medium-sized. The chain links TRBV15 to TRBJ2-5, with D perhaps given as TRBD1 or TRBD2 (6 bases each). This CDR3 is 15 amino acids long. Trimming shortened V by 1 base and J by 5 bases, and 14 bases separated the two germline ends. In germline, CDR1 is LNHNV, CDR2 YYDKDF (reference sequence). The CDR3 nucleotides are TGTGCCACCAGCAGAGTGAGCCACGGGGGCGAGACCCAGTACTTC. Translation: CATSRVSHGGETQYF.

This rearrangement joins TRBV4-3 to TRBJ2-1; TRBD1 or TRBD2 may be the D gene (5 bases each). Germline values: CDR1 LGHNA, CDR2 YSLEER. The V and J ends lost 0 bases and 8 bases respectively, with 11 bases between them. The CDR3 has 14 residues. The CDR3 DNA sequence: TGCGCCAGCAGCCAAGAGGGACGGGGTGATGAGCAGTTCTTC. It translates to CASSQEGRGDEQFF.

A few counts support this clonotype. The gene calls are TRBV12-3 or TRBV12-4 and TRBJ2-5; possible D gene TRBD1, 6 bases. This CDR3 is 15 amino acids long. V gave up 2 bases and J gave up 2 bases, with 12 bases separating them. CDR3 residues: CASSLFRGQQETQYF. The CDR3 DNA follows: TGTGCCAGCAGTTTATTTCGAGGACAGCAAGAGACCCAGTACTTC.

By sample fraction, this clonotype is medium-sized. V is TRBV6-6 and J is TRBJ1-5; 7 bases line up with TRBD1. V lost 6 bases to trimming and J lost 2 bases; unmatched junction nucleotides: 4. CDR3 size: 14 residues. CDR1 is MNHNY and CDR2 is SVGAGI in the germline V gene (reference sequence). Written as DNA, the CDR3 is TGTGCCAGCAGCCCAACAGGGGGCAATCAGCCCCAGCATTTT. It codes for CASSPTGGNQPQHF.

By frequency in the sample, this clonotype is medium-sized (0.01 to 0.1%). The V call is TRBV6-5, the J call TRBJ1-3; a weak D match, TRBD1 (6 bases). Germline V gene sequence: CDR1 MNHEY, CDR2 SVGAGI. CDR3 length: 17 amino acids. Trimming removed 0 bases at V and 0 bases at J, with 12 bases between. The CDR3 loop is CASSYSGTGSSGNTIYF. Written as DNA, the CDR3 is TGTGCCAGCAGTTACTCCGGAACAGGGAGCTCTGGAAACACCATATATTTT.

This clonotype was picked up a small number of times. This sequence joins TRBV12-3 or TRBV12-4 and TRBJ2-7, with D uncertain. V was pared by 2 bases and J by 2 bases, with 4 bases between. The CDR3 spans 12 residues. This CDR3 reads CASSLQTYEQYF. In DNA, the CDR3 is TGTGCCAGCAGTTTACAAACCTACGAGCAGTACTTC.